This TCR beta chain comes out of a study of cytomegalovirus exposure and HLA in healthy donors. PCR involved 60 Vbeta and 13 Jbeta primers. Clones were read by immunoSEQ multiplex PCR, and TCRdb kept only the in-frame ones, dropping some. The repertoire holds 100,000 to 150,000 clones, more than 60% seen once, with 3.4% in the top ten. Germline CDR1 MNHEY, CDR2 SVGAGI. V gave up 5 bases and J gave up 3 bases, with 16 bases separating them. This CDR3 is built from 15 residues. The receptor was isolated from a man aged 25 to 40 in good health and CMV-seronegative. The J gene is TRBJ1-2, the V gene TRBV6-5; D gene unclear. Sequencing was done on a sample of PBMCs. Here the CDR3 reads CASSVRSKADYGYTF. For the CDR3, the DNA is TGTGCCAGCAGTGTTCGGAGCAAAGCGGACTATGGCTACACCTTC.